The 3 T cell receptor beta chains reported below all come from one sample, sequenced in a study of blood T cells in healthy people across ages. Next came a second PCR, run for roughly 6 to 11 cycles, which used a sample-barcoded 5' primer along with a J-beta primer mix. TCRdb re-analysed the 5' RACE reads in MiXCR, keeping a single row per CDR3 protein. This table has under 1,000,000 distinct CDR3 sequences, 35% to 40% appearing once. The material sequenced was blood. The receptor set was obtained from a man between 18 and 29 years old in good health.

This chain joins TRBV5-1 and TRBJ2-3, with D maybe TRBD1 (5 bases). This CDR3 has 16 amino acids. Germline CDR1 is SGHRS and CDR2 is YFSETQ. V was cut by 0 bases and J by 6 bases, with 17 bases left in between. As DNA, the CDR3 is TGCGCCAGCAGCTTGGCGGCGCAGGGATTTGGGGATACGCAGTATTTT. This sequence encodes CASSLAAQGFGDTQYF.

There are a few counts of this clonotype. V is TRBV27 and J is TRBJ2-7; D not certain. CDR1 and CDR2 (germline): MNHEY, SMNVEV (reference sequence). The CDR3 totals 13 residues. The germline V and J ends were trimmed by 0 bases and 6 bases, with 9 bases remaining between them. The CDR3 reads CASSLSPGGEQYF. The DNA for the CDR3 is TGTGCCAGCAGTTTATCGCCGGGTGGCGAGCAGTACTTC.

V and J are TRBV6-6 and TRBJ2-5; 7 nucleotides line up with TRBD2. This CDR3 comprises 16 residues. J lost 5 bases, V lost 4 bases, and 13 bases had no gene match. Germline CDR1 MNHNY, CDR2 SVGAGI (reference sequence). CDR3 sequence reads: CASSFVESGEGETQYF. The CDR3 DNA reads TGTGCCAGCAGTTTCGTGGAAAGCGGGGAAGGGGAGACCCAGTACTTC.